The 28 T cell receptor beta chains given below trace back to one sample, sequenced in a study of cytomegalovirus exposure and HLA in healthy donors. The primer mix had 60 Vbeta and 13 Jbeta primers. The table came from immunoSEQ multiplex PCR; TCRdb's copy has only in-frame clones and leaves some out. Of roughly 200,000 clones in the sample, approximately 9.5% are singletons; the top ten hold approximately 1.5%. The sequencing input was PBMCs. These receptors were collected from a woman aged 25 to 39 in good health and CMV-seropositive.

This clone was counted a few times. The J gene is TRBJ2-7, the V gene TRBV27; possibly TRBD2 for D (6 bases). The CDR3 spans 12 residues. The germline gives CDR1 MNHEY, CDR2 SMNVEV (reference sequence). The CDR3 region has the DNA TGTGTTCGGAAAATCGGGGGATACGAGCAGTACTTC. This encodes CVRKIGGYEQYF.

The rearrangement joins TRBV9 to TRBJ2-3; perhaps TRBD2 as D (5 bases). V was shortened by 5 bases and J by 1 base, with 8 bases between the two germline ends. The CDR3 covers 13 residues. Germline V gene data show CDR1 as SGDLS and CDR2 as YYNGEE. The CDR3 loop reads CASRDSGTDTQYF. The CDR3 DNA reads TGTGCCAGCAGGGATAGCGGCACAGATACGCAGTATTTT.

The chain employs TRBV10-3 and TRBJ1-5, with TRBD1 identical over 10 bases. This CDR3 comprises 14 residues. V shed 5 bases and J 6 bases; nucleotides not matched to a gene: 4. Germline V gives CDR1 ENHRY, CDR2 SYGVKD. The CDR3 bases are TGTGCCATCAGTAGACAGGGGGCAAGTCAGCCCCAGCATTTT. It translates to CAISRQGASQPQHF.

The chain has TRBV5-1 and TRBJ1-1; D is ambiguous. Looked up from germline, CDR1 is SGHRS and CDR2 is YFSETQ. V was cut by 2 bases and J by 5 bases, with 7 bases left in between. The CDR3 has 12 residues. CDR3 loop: CASSFGETEAFF. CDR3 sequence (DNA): TGCGCCAGCAGCTTCGGGGAAACTGAAGCTTTCTTT. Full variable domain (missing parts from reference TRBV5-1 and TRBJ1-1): KAGVTQTPRYLIKTRGQQVTLSCSPISGHRSVSWYQQTPGQGLQFLFEYFSETQRNKGNFPGRFSGRQFSNSRSEMNVSTLELGDSALYLCASSFGETEAFFGQGTRLTVV.

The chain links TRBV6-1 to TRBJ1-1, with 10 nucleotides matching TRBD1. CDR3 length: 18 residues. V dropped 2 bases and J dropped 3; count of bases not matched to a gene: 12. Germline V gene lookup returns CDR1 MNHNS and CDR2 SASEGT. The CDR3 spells CASSEPRDRGSLDTEAFF. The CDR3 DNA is TGTGCCAGCAGTGAACCCCGGGACAGGGGATCGTTGGACACTGAAGCTTTCTTT.

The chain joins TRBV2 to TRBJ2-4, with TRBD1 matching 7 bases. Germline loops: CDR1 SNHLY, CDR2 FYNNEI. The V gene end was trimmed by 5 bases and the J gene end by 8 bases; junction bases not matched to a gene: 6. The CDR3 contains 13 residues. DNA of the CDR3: TGTGCCAGCAGTACGGAAACAGGGGACATTCAGTACTTC. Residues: CASSTETGDIQYF. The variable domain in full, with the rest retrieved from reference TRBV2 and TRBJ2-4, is EPEVTQTPSHQVTQMGQEVILRCVPISNHLYFYWYRQILGQKVEFLVSFYNNEISEKSEIFDDQFSVERPDGSNFTLKIRSTKLEDSAMYFCASSTETGDIQYFGAGTRLSVL.

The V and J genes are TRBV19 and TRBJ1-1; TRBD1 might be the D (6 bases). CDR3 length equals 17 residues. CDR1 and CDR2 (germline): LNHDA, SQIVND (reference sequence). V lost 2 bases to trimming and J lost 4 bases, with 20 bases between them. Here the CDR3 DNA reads TGTGCCAGTAGTATAAGGGGAGGGGGTAGGGGCGGCACTGAAGCTTTCTTT. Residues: CASSIRGGGRGGTEAFF.

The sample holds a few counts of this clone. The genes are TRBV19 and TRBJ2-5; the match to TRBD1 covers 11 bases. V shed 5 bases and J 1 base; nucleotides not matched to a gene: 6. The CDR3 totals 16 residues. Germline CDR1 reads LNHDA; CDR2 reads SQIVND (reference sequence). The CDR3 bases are TGTGCCAGTAGTCCTCGGACAGGGGGCCTCCAAGAGACCCAGTACTTC. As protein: CASSPRTGGLQETQYF. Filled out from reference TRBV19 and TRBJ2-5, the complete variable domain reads DGGITQSPKYLFRKEGQNVTLSCEQNLNHDAMYWYRQDPGQGLRLIYYSQIVNDFQKGDIAEGYSVSREKKESFPLTVTSAQKNPTAFYLCASSPRTGGLQETQYFGPGTRLLVL.

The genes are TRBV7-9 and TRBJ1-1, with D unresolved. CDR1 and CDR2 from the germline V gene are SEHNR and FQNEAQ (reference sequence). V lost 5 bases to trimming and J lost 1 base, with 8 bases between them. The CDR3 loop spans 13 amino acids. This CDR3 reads CASSPQENTEAFF. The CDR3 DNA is TGTGCCAGCAGCCCGCAGGAGAACACTGAAGCTTTCTTT.

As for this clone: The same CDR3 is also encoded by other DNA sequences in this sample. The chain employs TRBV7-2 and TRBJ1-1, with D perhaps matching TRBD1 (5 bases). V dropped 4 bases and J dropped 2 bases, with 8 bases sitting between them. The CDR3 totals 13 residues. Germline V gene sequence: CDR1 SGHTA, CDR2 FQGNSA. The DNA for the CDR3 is TGTGCCAGCAGCTCCCAGGGTAACACTGAAGCTTTCTTT. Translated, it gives CASSSQGNTEAFF.

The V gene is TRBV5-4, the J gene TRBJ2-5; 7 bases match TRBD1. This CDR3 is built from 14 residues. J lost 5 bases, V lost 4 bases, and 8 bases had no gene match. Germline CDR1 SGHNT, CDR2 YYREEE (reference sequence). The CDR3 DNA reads TGTGCCAGCAGCCAGGGACAGACCCAGGAGACCCAGTACTTC. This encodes CASSQGQTQETQYF.

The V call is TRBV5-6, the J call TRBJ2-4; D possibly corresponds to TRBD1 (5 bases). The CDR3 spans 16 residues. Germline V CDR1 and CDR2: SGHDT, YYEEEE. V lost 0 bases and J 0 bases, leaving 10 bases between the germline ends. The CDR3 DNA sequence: TGTGCCAGCAGCTTGGCGTTGGACACAGCCAAAAACATTCAGTACTTC. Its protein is CASSLALDTAKNIQYF.

The CDR3 sequence is CASQTGGTSSANYGYTF. DNA of the CDR3: TGCGCCAGTCAGACAGGGGGGACCTCGTCAGCTAACTATGGCTACACCTTC. The rearrangement uses TRBV10-1 and TRBJ1-2; TRBD1 matches 9 bases. This CDR3 is built from 17 residues. CDR1 is WNHNN and CDR2 is SYGVQD in the germline V gene (reference sequence). The trim removed 9 bases at V and 0 bases at J, leaving 14 bases unmatched.

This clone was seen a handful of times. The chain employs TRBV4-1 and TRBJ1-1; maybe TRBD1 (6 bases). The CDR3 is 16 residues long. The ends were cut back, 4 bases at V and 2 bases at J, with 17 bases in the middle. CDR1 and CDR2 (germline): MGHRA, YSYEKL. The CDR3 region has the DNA TGCGCCAGCAGCCCTTTAGGGACGGGGGGCAACACTGAAGCTTTCTTT. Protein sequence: CASSPLGTGGNTEAFF.

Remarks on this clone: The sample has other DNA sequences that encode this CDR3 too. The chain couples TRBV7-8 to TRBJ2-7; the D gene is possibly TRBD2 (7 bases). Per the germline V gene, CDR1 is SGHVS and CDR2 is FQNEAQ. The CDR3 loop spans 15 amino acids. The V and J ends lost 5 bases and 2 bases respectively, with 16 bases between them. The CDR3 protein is CASSLTGRATYEQYF. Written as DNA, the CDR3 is TGTGCCAGCAGCCTCACAGGGAGGGCGACCTACGAGCAGTACTTC.

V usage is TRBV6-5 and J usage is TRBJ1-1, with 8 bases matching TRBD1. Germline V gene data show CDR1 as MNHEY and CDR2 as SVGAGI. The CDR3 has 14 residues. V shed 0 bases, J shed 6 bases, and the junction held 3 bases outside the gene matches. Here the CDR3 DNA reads TGTGCCAGCAGTTACTCAACAGGGGGATCTGAAGCTTTCTTT. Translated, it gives CASSYSTGGSEAFF.

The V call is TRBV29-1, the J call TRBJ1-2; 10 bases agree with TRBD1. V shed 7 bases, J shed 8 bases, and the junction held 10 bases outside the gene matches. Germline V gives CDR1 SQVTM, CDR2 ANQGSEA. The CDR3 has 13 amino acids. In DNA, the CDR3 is TGCAGCGCCAGACAGGGGGCGTACGGAGGCTACACCTTC. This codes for CSARQGAYGGYTF.

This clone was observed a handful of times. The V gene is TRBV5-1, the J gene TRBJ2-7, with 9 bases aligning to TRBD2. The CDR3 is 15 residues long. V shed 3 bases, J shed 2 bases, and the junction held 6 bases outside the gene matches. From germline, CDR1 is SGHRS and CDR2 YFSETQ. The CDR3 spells CASSSTGLAAYEQYF. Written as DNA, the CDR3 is TGCGCCAGCAGCTCCACGGGACTAGCCGCCTACGAGCAGTACTTC. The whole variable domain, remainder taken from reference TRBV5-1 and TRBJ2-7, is KAGVTQTPRYLIKTRGQQVTLSCSPISGHRSVSWYQQTPGQGLQFLFEYFSETQRNKGNFPGRFSGRQFSNSRSEMNVSTLELGDSALYLCASSSTGLAAYEQYFGPGTRLTVT.

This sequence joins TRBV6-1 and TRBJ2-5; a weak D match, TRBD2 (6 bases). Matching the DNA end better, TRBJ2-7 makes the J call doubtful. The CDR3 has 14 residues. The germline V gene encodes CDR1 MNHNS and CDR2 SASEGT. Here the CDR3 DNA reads TGTGCCAGCAGATTCATAGCGGACTCCTACGAGCAGTACTTC. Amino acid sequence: CASRFIADSYEQYF.

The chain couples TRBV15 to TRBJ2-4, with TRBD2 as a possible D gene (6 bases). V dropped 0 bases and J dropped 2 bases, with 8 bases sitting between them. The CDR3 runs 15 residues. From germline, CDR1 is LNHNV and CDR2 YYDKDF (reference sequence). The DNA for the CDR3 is TGTGCCACCAGCAGAGATAGGGACTCCAAAAACATTCAGTACTTC. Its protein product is CATSRDRDSKNIQYF.

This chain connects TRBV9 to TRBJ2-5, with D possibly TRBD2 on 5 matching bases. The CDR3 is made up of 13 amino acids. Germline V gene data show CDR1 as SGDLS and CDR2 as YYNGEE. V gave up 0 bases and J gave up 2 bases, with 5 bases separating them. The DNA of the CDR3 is TGTGCCAGCAGCGTAGCGGGGCAAGAGACCCAGTACTTC. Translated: CASSVAGQETQYF.

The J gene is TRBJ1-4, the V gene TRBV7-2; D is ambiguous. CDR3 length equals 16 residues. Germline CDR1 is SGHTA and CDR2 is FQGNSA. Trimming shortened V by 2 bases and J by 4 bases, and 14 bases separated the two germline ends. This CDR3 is CASSLRPANYNEKLFF. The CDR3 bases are TGTGCCAGCAGCTTAAGGCCAGCGAACTATAATGAAAAACTGTTTTTT. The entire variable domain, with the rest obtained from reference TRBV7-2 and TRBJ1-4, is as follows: GAGVSQSPSNKVTEKGKDVELRCDPISGHTALYWYRQSLGQGLEFLIYFQGNSAPDKSGLPSDRFSAERTGGSVSTLTIQRTQQEDSAVYLCASSLRPANYNEKLFFGSGTQLSVL.

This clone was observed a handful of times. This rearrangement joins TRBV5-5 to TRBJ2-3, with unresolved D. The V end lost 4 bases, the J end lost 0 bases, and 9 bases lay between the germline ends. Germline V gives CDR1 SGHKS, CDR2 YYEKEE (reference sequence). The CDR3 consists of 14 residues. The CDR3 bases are TGTGCCAGCAGCAAAACATCTAGCACAGATACGCAGTATTTT. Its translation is CASSKTSSTDTQYF.

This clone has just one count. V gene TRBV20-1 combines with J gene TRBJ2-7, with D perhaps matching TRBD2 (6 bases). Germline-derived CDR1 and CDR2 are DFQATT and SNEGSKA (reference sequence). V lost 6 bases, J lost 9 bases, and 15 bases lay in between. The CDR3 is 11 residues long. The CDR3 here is CSAPTLGLQYF. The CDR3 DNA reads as TGCAGTGCCCCAACCCTGGGACTGCAGTACTTC.

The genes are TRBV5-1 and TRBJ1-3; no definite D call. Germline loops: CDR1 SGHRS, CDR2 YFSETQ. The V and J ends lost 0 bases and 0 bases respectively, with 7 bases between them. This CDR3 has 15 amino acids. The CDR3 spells CASSLDVSSGNTIYF. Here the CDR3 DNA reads TGCGCCAGCAGCTTGGACGTGAGCTCTGGAAACACCATATATTTT.

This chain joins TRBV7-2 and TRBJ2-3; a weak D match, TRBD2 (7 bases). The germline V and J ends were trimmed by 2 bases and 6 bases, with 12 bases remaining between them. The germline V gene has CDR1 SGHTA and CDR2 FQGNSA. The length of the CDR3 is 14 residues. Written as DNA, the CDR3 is TGTGCCAGCAGCTTAACGGGGGGCCCGGATACGCAGTATTTT. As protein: CASSLTGGPDTQYF.

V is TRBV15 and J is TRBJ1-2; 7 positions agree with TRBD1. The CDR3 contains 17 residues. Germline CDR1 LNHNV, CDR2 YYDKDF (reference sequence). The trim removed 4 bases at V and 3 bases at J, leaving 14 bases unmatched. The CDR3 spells CATSNPWTGLSDYGYTF. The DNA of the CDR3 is TGTGCCACCAGCAACCCATGGACAGGCCTGAGTGACTATGGCTACACCTTC.

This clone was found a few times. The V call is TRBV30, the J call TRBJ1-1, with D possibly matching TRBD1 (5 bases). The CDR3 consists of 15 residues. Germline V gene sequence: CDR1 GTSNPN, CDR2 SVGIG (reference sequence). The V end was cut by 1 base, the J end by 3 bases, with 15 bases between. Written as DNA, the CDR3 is TGTGCCTGGAGTGCCCCAGGGCTACGGGACACTGAAGCTTTCTTT. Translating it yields CAWSAPGLRDTEAFF.